These 28 T cell receptor beta chains were all obtained from the same sample, sequenced in a study of T-cell reconstitution after alpha-beta-depleted transplantation in children. Unique molecular identifiers were incorporated into the prepared TCRbeta library. One entry per CDR3 protein results from TCRdb running MiXCR on the PCR reads. The sample has about 200,000 distinct CDR3 sequences, roughly 6.3% seen once. This sample comprised PBMCs, obtained before TCRalphabeta/CD19-depleted stem cell transplant. The receptors stem from a girl under three years old with combined immunodeficiency, due to receive a stem cell transplant.

This clonotype has a count of ten or more. The CDR3 DNA follows: TGTGCCAGCAGCGTTGGGGAGGGCCTACGGGATACGCAGTATTTT. It is translated as CASSVGEGLRDTQYF. V and J are TRBV9 and TRBJ2-3, with 7 bases fitting TRBD2. Germline CDR1 is SGDLS and CDR2 is YYNGEE. This CDR3 is built from 15 residues. Trimming at V came to 2 bases and at J to 6 bases, leaving 9 bases not matched to a gene.

This clonotype was counted at least ten times. The chain carries TRBV11-3 and TRBJ2-5; 8 bases match TRBD2. Per germline, CDR1 SGHNT and CDR2 YENEEA. This CDR3 spans 15 amino acids. The trim removed 0 bases at V and 4 bases at J, leaving 4 bases unmatched. The chain's CDR3 is CASSLEWTSRETQYF. CDR3 nucleotide sequence: TGTGCCAGCAGCTTAGAGTGGACTAGCCGAGAGACCCAGTACTTC.

This clonotype was seen ten or more times. This rearrangement joins TRBV14 to TRBJ2-7, with a tentative D call TRBD2 (6 bases). Germline loops: CDR1 SGHDN, CDR2 FVKESK. This CDR3 has 16 residues. Trimming stripped 2 bases from V and 4 bases from J, with 18 bases between. The CDR3 DNA reads as TGTGCCAGCAGCCAATATCGGGGAGGAATGGGTTACGAGCAGTACTTC. Its translation: CASSQYRGGMGYEQYF.

This clonotype turned up a few times. The V call is TRBV5-1, the J call TRBJ1-3; 10 bases agree with TRBD1. The CDR3 consists of 15 residues. V gave up 4 bases and J gave up 4 bases; unmatched junction bases: 5. Looked up from germline, CDR1 is SGHRS and CDR2 is YFSETQ. The CDR3 DNA sequence: TGCGCCAGCAGCAGGACAGGGGGAGAAGGAAACACCATATATTTT. Translated: CASSRTGGEGNTIYF.

The chain links TRBV13 to TRBJ1-2; TRBD1 matches at 7 bases. The V and J ends lost 5 bases and 4 bases, in that order; junction bases with no gene match: 7. The CDR3 consists of 14 residues. Germline V lookup: CDR1 PRHDT, CDR2 FYEKMQ (reference sequence). This CDR3 is CASSSDREVYGYTF. In DNA, the CDR3 is TGTGCCAGCAGCAGTGACAGGGAGGTCTATGGCTACACCTTC.

The genes are TRBV20-1 and TRBJ2-1; 7 nucleotides line up with TRBD2. The CDR3 length is 13 residues. The V gene end was trimmed by 3 bases and the J gene end by 5 bases; junction bases not matched to a gene: 4. Germline CDR1 DFQATT, CDR2 SNEGSKA (reference sequence). The CDR3 loop reads CSASLAADNEQFF. The CDR3 DNA reads TGCAGTGCTAGCCTAGCGGCCGACAATGAGCAGTTCTTC.

This clonotype occurred a few times. The J gene is TRBJ2-7, the V gene TRBV15; D is perhaps TRBD1 or TRBD2 (5 bases each). The germline V and J ends were trimmed by 5 bases and 7 bases, with 15 bases remaining between them. The CDR3 covers 13 residues. Germline loops: CDR1 LNHNV, CDR2 YYDKDF (reference sequence). The CDR3 DNA is TGTGCCACCAGCCACCGGGACCCGGGGGAGCAGTACTTC. This sequence encodes CATSHRDPGEQYF.

Many counts were recorded for this clonotype. The chain links TRBV5-5 to TRBJ2-3; D remains unclear. CDR1 is SGHKS and CDR2 is YYEKEE in the germline V gene (reference sequence). The CDR3 has 16 residues. The ends were cut back, 2 bases at V and 0 bases at J, with 13 bases in the middle. CDR3 residues: CASSLLLSRSTDTQYF. The CDR3 DNA reads as TGTGCCAGCAGCTTACTACTCTCAAGGAGCACAGATACGCAGTATTTT.

This clonotype was detected a few times. This sequence joins TRBV5-5 and TRBJ2-2; D is uncertain. The germline V and J ends were trimmed by 1 base and 3 bases, with 4 bases remaining between them. Germline CDR1 is SGHKS and CDR2 is YYEKEE (reference sequence). CDR3 length equals 13 residues. The CDR3, as DNA: TGTGCCAGCAGCTTGTTTTACACCGGGGAGCTGTTTTTT. This translates into CASSLFYTGELFF.

This clonotype was detected many times. The V gene is TRBV7-3, the J gene TRBJ2-2; D is possibly TRBD2 (6 bases). This CDR3 has 16 amino acids. Germline V gene lookup returns CDR1 SGHTA and CDR2 FQGTGA. V gave up 5 bases and J gave up 8 bases, with 21 bases separating them. The CDR3 loop is CASSLSTSPPRGELFF. The DNA of the CDR3 is TGTGCCAGCAGCCTAAGCACTAGCCCCCCTCGAGGGGAGCTGTTTTTT.

This clonotype was detected many times. The chain links TRBV29-1 to TRBJ2-7; D is perhaps TRBD1 or TRBD2 (5 bases each). V was clipped by 4 bases and J by 6 bases, with 13 bases between them. This CDR3 has 12 amino acids. The germline V gene encodes CDR1 SQVTM and CDR2 ANQGSEA. As DNA, the CDR3 is TGCAGCGTTGCGGTGGGGGAGATCGAGCAGTACTTC. Translating gives CSVAVGEIEQYF.

This clonotype was picked up many times. The V call is TRBV20-1, the J call TRBJ1-1; TRBD1 matches 8 bases. This CDR3 is built from 15 residues. V was clipped by 5 bases and J by 10 bases; unmatched bases: 18. Germline V gene sequence: CDR1 DFQATT, CDR2 SNEGSKA (reference sequence). The DNA of the CDR3 is TGCAGTGCTCTCTTTATCGGACAGGGCTATTTAGGAGCTTTCTTT. This sequence encodes CSALFIGQGYLGAFF.

This clonotype occurred many times. CDR3 residues: CASSLGPWGGTEAFF. CDR3 DNA: TGTGCCAGCAGTTTAGGTCCTTGGGGGGGTACTGAAGCTTTCTTT. The chain couples TRBV28 to TRBJ1-1; D possibly corresponds to TRBD1 (5 bases). V lost 2 bases to trimming and J lost 5 bases, with 15 bases between them. The CDR3 has 15 residues. Per the germline V gene, CDR1 is MDHEN and CDR2 is SYDVKM.

This clonotype was counted many times. The chain links TRBV29-1 to TRBJ2-3; 13 positions agree with TRBD2. J lost 7 bases, V lost 0 bases, and 7 bases had no gene match. Germline V CDR1 and CDR2: SQVTM, ANQGSEA. The CDR3 has 16 amino acids. CDR3 loop: CSVEEELAGGPNTQYF. The CDR3 region has the DNA TGCAGCGTTGAAGAGGAACTAGCGGGAGGGCCAAATACGCAGTATTTT.

This clonotype was observed at least ten times. Germline is not matched at one junction end, which may reflect a read error. V gene TRBV5-1 combines with J gene TRBJ2-5; D not resolved. This CDR3 contains 14 residues. CDR1 is SGHRS, CDR2 YFSETQ, per germline. The CDR3 is CASSLAGQVEIQYF. The DNA of the CDR3 is TGCGCCAGCAGCTTGGCCGGGCAGGTGGAGATCCAGTACTTC.

Notes on this clonotype: This sequence may be a read error, since a much larger clone differs from it by one base. The CDR3 nucleotides read TGTGCCAGCACACCGGGACTAGCGGGGCGTAAAGAGACCGAGTACTTC. Its translation: CASTPGLAGRKETEYF. V gene TRBV6-1 combines with J gene TRBJ2-5, with TRBD2 identical over 13 bases. The CDR3 consists of 16 residues. Germline V gene data show CDR1 as MNHNS and CDR2 as SASEGT.

This clonotype was seen repeatedly, ten times or more. This chain uses TRBV11-3 with TRBJ2-3; D may be TRBD2 (6 bases). CDR1 and CDR2 from the germline V gene are SGHNT and YENEEA. The CDR3 has 15 amino acids. V was cut by 5 bases and J by 3 bases, with 15 bases left in between. CDR3 in amino acids: CASSLNGGRTDTQYF. The CDR3 nucleotides are TGTGCCAGCAGCCTAAACGGGGGACGTACAGATACGCAGTATTTT.

This clonotype was observed a single time. This chain uses TRBV14 with TRBJ2-1; 7 bases agree with TRBD2. Looked up from germline, CDR1 is SGHDN and CDR2 is FVKESK. This CDR3 region has 18 residues. Losses at the gene ends were 0 bases for V and 5 bases for J; bases not matched to a gene: 13. The CDR3: CASSQDGRVLLAHNEQFF. The CDR3 bases are TGTGCCAGCAGCCAAGATGGGAGGGTCCTCCTGGCGCACAATGAGCAGTTCTTC.

This clonotype was observed many times. This sequence joins TRBV6-2 or TRBV6-3 and TRBJ2-5; 7 bases are a match to TRBD1. There are 15 residues in the CDR3. The V and J ends lost 7 bases and 0 bases, in that order; junction bases with no gene match: 8. Germline CDR1 reads MNHEY; CDR2 reads SVGEGT. CDR3 sequence: CASTETGQNQETQYF. CDR3 bases: TGTGCCAGCACCGAAACGGGACAGAACCAAGAGACCCAGTACTTC.

This clonotype was detected ten times or more. V gene TRBV20-1 combines with J gene TRBJ2-7, with TRBD2 identical over 16 bases. V shed 6 bases, J shed 6 bases, and the junction held 5 bases outside the gene matches. Per the germline V gene, CDR1 is DFQATT and CDR2 is SNEGSKA (reference sequence). The CDR3 consists of 14 residues. CDR3 residues: CSAGLAGGPSEQYF. CDR3 in DNA: TGCAGTGCGGGACTAGCGGGGGGGCCCAGCGAGCAGTACTTC.

This clonotype occurred many times. CDR3 sequence (DNA): TGTGCCAGCAGCGTAGAAGGGACTAACAACTACGAGCAGTACTTC. Translating it yields CASSVEGTNNYEQYF. This chain uses TRBV9 with TRBJ2-7; 7 nucleotides align to TRBD2. The CDR3 consists of 15 residues. The trim removed 0 bases at V and 3 bases at J, leaving 6 bases unmatched. The germline V gene has CDR1 SGDLS and CDR2 YYNGEE.

This clonotype was counted at least ten times. V is TRBV7-2 and J is TRBJ2-3; D possibly uses TRBD1 or TRBD2 (5 bases each). Germline V gene sequence: CDR1 SGHTA, CDR2 FQGNSA. This CDR3 spans 16 amino acids. The ends were cut back, 5 bases at V and 4 bases at J, with 19 bases in the middle. CDR3: CASSARDHVYPDTQYF. The CDR3 bases are TGTGCCAGCAGCGCCCGGGACCACGTTTATCCAGATACGCAGTATTTT.

This sequence joins TRBV7-8 and TRBJ2-7, with 10 bases aligning to TRBD1. Germline-derived CDR1 and CDR2 are SGHVS and FQNEAQ. With 1 base clipped from V and 0 bases from J, the junction kept 9 bases outside the gene matches. The CDR3 is 18 residues long. CDR3 coding DNA: TGTGCCAGCAGCTTAGAGGAGACAGGGGGCTTGGGCTCCTACGAGCAGTACTTC. This sequence encodes CASSLEETGGLGSYEQYF.

This clonotype was observed at least ten times. The rearrangement uses TRBV4-2 and TRBJ2-1; either TRBD1 or TRBD2 may fit D (5 bases each). This CDR3 is 15 amino acids long. The germline gives CDR1 LGHNA, CDR2 YNFKEQ. The V and J ends lost 1 base and 0 bases respectively, with 7 bases between them. The CDR3: CASSQGGTSYNEQFF. CDR3 bases: TGTGCCAGCAGCCAAGGAGGGACCTCCTACAATGAGCAGTTCTTC.

This clonotype has a count of ten or more. CDR3 region: CASKLTGTDTQYF. CDR3 DNA: TGTGCCAGCAAGCTTACAGGCACAGATACGCAGTATTTT. V is TRBV6-5 and J is TRBJ2-3; no reliable D call. V was shortened by 7 bases and J by 1 base, with 9 bases between the two germline ends. Germline V gives CDR1 MNHEY, CDR2 SVGAGI. The CDR3 loop spans 13 amino acids.

The table lists this clonotype with many counts. The V call is TRBV28, the J call TRBJ2-1, with 9 nucleotides matching TRBD2. This CDR3 region has 15 residues. Germline values: CDR1 MDHEN, CDR2 SYDVKM. The ends lost 5 bases at V and 5 bases at J; junction bases unmatched: 7. The chain's CDR3 is CASSHVAGANNEQFF. The CDR3 DNA follows: TGTGCCAGCAGTCACGTAGCGGGGGCAAACAATGAGCAGTTCTTC.

Ten or more counts support this clonotype. The V call is TRBV6-2 or TRBV6-3, the J call TRBJ2-1, with a weak D call TRBD2 (6 bases). This CDR3 is built from 15 residues. Germline CDR1 and CDR2: MNHEY and SVGEGT. V shed 5 bases and J shed 1 base, with 12 bases lying between them. The CDR3 nucleotides are TGTGCCAGCAGTCTGGGACTTGGTTCCTACAATGAGCAGTTCTTC. Translated, it gives CASSLGLGSYNEQFF.

This clonotype was counted between two and nine times. The chain joins TRBV18 to TRBJ2-3; D ambiguous. CDR1 is KGHSH, CDR2 LQKENI, per germline. Trimming cost V 2 bases and J 2 bases, with 8 bases left between them. This CDR3 has 14 amino acids. CDR3 nucleotide sequence: TGTGCCAGCTCACCAGACTGGTTCACAGATACGCAGTATTTT. Translated: CASSPDWFTDTQYF.